One and the same sample provided the 21 T cell receptor beta chains below, sequenced in a study of shared clonotypes between healthy human individuals. CD45RO-negative CD8 cells positively selected for CCR7 made up the naive population, which excluded terminally differentiated effector memory CD45RA+ cells. Sequenced by immunoSEQ multiplex PCR; TCRdb stores in-frame clones only, minus some. Among hundreds of thousands of clones listed, 95% to 98% were seen once. Material: naive CD8+ T cells sorted from blood. These receptors all come from a man between 25 and 39 years old in good health.

This sequence joins TRBV7-2 and TRBJ2-3; D is ambiguous. Trimming removed 1 base from V and 2 bases from J, with 13 bases in between. Germline values: CDR1 SGHTA, CDR2 FQGNSA. The CDR3 is 16 amino acids. The CDR3 loop is CASSLVGPTLTDTQYF. CDR3 sequence (DNA): TGTGCCAGCAGCTTAGTGGGCCCAACGCTCACAGATACGCAGTATTTT.

The chain carries TRBV11-2 and TRBJ2-3; TRBD2 agrees at 16 bases. The CDR3 spans 16 residues. V dropped 4 bases and J dropped 5; count of bases not matched to a gene: 3. Germline-derived CDR1 and CDR2 are SGHAT and FQNNGV. The CDR3 loop reads CASSSGLAGGLDTQYF. For the CDR3, the DNA is TGTGCCAGCAGCTCGGGACTAGCGGGAGGGCTAGATACGCAGTATTTT.

The chain combines TRBV7-6 with TRBJ2-7; 10 bases are shared with TRBD1. Germline V lookup: CDR1 SGHVS, CDR2 FNYEAQ. Trimming at V came to 5 bases and at J to 3 bases, leaving 10 bases not matched to a gene. CDR3 length: 16 residues. In DNA, the CDR3 is TGTGCCAGCAGCGCCGGGACAGGGGAGGGAGGCTACGAGCAGTACTTC. It specifies CASSAGTGEGGYEQYF.

V usage is TRBV7-9 and J usage is TRBJ1-3; D remains unclear. The germline gives CDR1 SEHNR, CDR2 FQNEAQ (reference sequence). V lost 0 bases to trimming and J lost 2 bases, with 5 bases between them. CDR3 size: 14 residues. CDR3 residues: CASSLAGAGNTIYF. As DNA, the CDR3 is TGTGCCAGCAGCTTAGCCGGGGCTGGAAACACCATATATTTT.

The chain combines TRBV5-1 with TRBJ2-7; the match to TRBD2 covers 10 bases. The CDR3 has 16 amino acids. V gave up 0 bases and J gave up 2 bases; unmatched junction bases: 5. CDR1 SGHRS and CDR2 YFSETQ come from the germline V gene. The CDR3 loop reads CASSLAGLAGAYEQYF. The CDR3 region has the DNA TGCGCCAGCAGCTTGGCCGGTCTAGCGGGAGCCTACGAGCAGTACTTC. The full variable domain, its missing parts supplied by reference TRBV5-1 and TRBJ2-7, is KAGVTQTPRYLIKTRGQQVTLSCSPISGHRSVSWYQQTPGQGLQFLFEYFSETQRNKGNFPGRFSGRQFSNSRSEMNVSTLELGDSALYLCASSLAGLAGAYEQYFGPGTRLTVT.

The chain combines TRBV27 with TRBJ1-2; 9 positions agree with TRBD1. In germline, CDR1 is MNHEY, CDR2 SMNVEV (reference sequence). The CDR3 covers 15 residues. The V segment lost 2 bases and the J segment 8 bases; nucleotides outside the gene matches: 9. This CDR3 is CASSLTGGAWKGYTF. In nucleotides, the CDR3 is TGTGCCAGCAGTTTAACAGGGGGCGCATGGAAAGGCTACACCTTC.

The chain employs TRBV7-9 and TRBJ2-7; possibly TRBD2 for D (5 bases). This CDR3 spans 12 amino acids. V lost 7 bases and J lost 12, with 19 bases in between. Germline lookup yields CDR1 SEHNR and CDR2 FQNEAQ (reference sequence). CDR3: CASTNPRGLTYF. The CDR3 nucleotides are TGTGCCAGCACCAACCCGCGAGGACTCACGTACTTC.

The chain joins TRBV18 to TRBJ2-1, with no clear D. Trimming removed 3 bases from V and 0 bases from J, with 12 bases in between. This CDR3 region has 16 residues. Germline values: CDR1 KGHSH, CDR2 LQKENI. The CDR3 is CASSPDPPSSYNEQFF. CDR3 DNA sequence: TGTGCCAGCTCACCGGATCCTCCAAGCTCCTACAATGAGCAGTTCTTC. The whole variable domain, remainder taken from reference TRBV18 and TRBJ2-1, is NAGVMQNPRHLVRRRGQEARLRCSPMKGHSHVYWYRQLPEEGLKFMVYLQKENIIDESGMPKERFSAEFPKEGPSILRIQQVVRGDSAAYFCASSPDPPSSYNEQFFGPGTRLTVL.

J is TRBJ2-2 and V is TRBV9; D perhaps matches TRBD2 (5 bases). The germline V and J ends were trimmed by 2 bases and 6 bases, with 14 bases remaining between them. The CDR3 runs to 15 residues. Germline V gives CDR1 SGDLS, CDR2 YYNGEE. CDR3 residues: CASSVTGDLAGELFF. CDR3 nucleotides: TGTGCCAGCAGCGTGACCGGGGATTTGGCCGGGGAGCTGTTTTTT.

This chain joins TRBV10-3 and TRBJ1-2, with TRBD1 as a possible D gene (5 bases). CDR1 is ENHRY and CDR2 is SYGVKD in the germline V gene. The length of the CDR3 is 15 residues. The ends were cut back, 4 bases at V and 4 bases at J, with 16 bases in the middle. Written as DNA, the CDR3 is TGTGCCATCAGTGGCCCGCCAGGGAAACCCTATGGCTACACCTTC. It yields the protein CAISGPPGKPYGYTF.

For this clone: The junction departs from the called germline gene at one end, perhaps through a read error. The chain has TRBV11-2 and TRBJ2-2, with TRBD2 matching over 8 bases. This CDR3 region has 17 residues. The V gene's germline CDR1 is SGHAT and CDR2 FQNNGV. CDR3 coding DNA: TGTGCCAGCAGCGTAGACCCGGGACTAGGAGTGACCGGGGAGCTGTTTTTT. Translated, it gives CASSVDPGLGVTGELFF.

The chain combines TRBV28 with TRBJ2-1, with D unclear. The CDR3 runs to 14 residues. CDR1 is MDHEN, CDR2 SYDVKM, per germline. V shed 0 bases and J shed 5 bases, with 8 bases lying between them. The chain's CDR3 is CASSLWSVHNEQFF. The CDR3, as DNA: TGTGCCAGCAGTTTATGGTCGGTTCACAATGAGCAGTTCTTC.

V and J are TRBV7-9 and TRBJ2-7; 8 bases line up with TRBD1. The V segment lost 6 bases and the J segment 0 bases; nucleotides outside the gene matches: 16. Germline CDR1 and CDR2: SEHNR and FQNEAQ (reference sequence). This CDR3 is built from 18 residues. CDR3: CASSQLGQGGMGSYEQYF. The CDR3 DNA follows: TGTGCCAGCAGTCAATTAGGACAGGGCGGCATGGGCTCCTACGAGCAGTACTTC.

CDR3 loop: CASSYLTGVGAGELFF. Written as DNA, the CDR3 is TGTGCCAGCAGTTACCTTACAGGGGTCGGCGCAGGGGAGCTGTTTTTT. This chain connects TRBV6-5 to TRBJ2-2, with 7 bases that match TRBD1. Germline V gene lookup returns CDR1 MNHEY and CDR2 SVGAGI. With V trimmed by 2 bases and J by 8 bases, 11 bases remained unmatched. The CDR3 is made up of 16 amino acids.

CDR3: CASSSLSGSDGYF. DNA for the CDR3: TGTGCCAGCAGCTCTCTTAGCGGGTCGGATGGGTACTTC. The V and J genes are TRBV6-6 and TRBJ2-5; 7 nucleotides agree with TRBD2. The germline gives CDR1 MNHNY, CDR2 SVGAGI (reference sequence). The CDR3 is 13 amino acids. The J segment lost 13 bases and the V segment lost 6 bases, leaving 14 bases of the junction unmatched.

The genes are TRBV11-2 and TRBJ2-5; 11 bases are a match to TRBD2. J was trimmed by 4 bases and V by 1 base; bases with no gene match: 5. Germline V gives CDR1 SGHAT, CDR2 FQNNGV. This CDR3 is built from 16 residues. The chain's CDR3 is CASSLVAGGPGETQYF. Written as DNA, the CDR3 is TGTGCCAGCAGCTTAGTAGCGGGAGGGCCGGGAGAGACCCAGTACTTC.

The rearrangement uses TRBV9 and TRBJ2-1, with TRBD2 matching over 9 bases. CDR1 and CDR2 (germline): SGDLS, YYNGEE. V lost 4 bases and J lost 8; bases outside the gene matches: 10. CDR3 length: 15 residues. CDR3 DNA sequence: TGTGCCAGCAGCCAACTCGTGGGACTAGCAGATGAGCAGTTCTTC. The encoded protein is CASSQLVGLADEQFF.

This clone was counted a single time. The chain links TRBV29-1 to TRBJ2-7; D unresolved. Looked up from germline, CDR1 is SQVTM and CDR2 is ANQGSEA. CDR3 size: 13 residues. With 6 bases removed from V and 2 bases from J, the gap between germline ends came to 14 bases. CDR3 amino acids: CSVREPVTYEQYF. The CDR3 region has the DNA TGCAGCGTGAGAGAACCCGTAACCTACGAGCAGTACTTC.

The count of this clone is one. The chain uses TRBV9 and TRBJ2-3, with no clear D. CDR3 length: 14 residues. Germline CDR1 reads SGDLS; CDR2 reads YYNGEE. Deletions cut 2 bases from V and 0 bases from J, with 7 bases between. Here the CDR3 reads CASSVIASTDTQYF. In DNA form, the CDR3 reads TGTGCCAGCAGCGTTATAGCTAGCACAGATACGCAGTATTTT.

The chain recombines TRBV18 with TRBJ2-2; the D is unclear. V was pared by 2 bases and J by 0 bases, with 7 bases between. Germline CDR1 and CDR2: KGHSH and LQKENI. The CDR3 is 15 residues long. CDR3 sequence: CASSPSTPNTGELFF. The CDR3 DNA reads as TGTGCCAGCTCACCATCCACCCCGAACACCGGGGAGCTGTTTTTT.

The rearrangement links TRBV7-9 to TRBJ2-5, with 7 bases fitting TRBD2. The CDR3 is made up of 15 amino acids. CDR1 is SEHNR, CDR2 FQNEAQ, per germline (reference sequence). V lost 3 bases to trimming and J lost 2 bases; unmatched junction nucleotides: 6. The CDR3 DNA reads as TGTGCCAGCAGCTTGGCGGGAGACCTTCAAGAGACCCAGTACTTC. It encodes CASSLAGDLQETQYF.